The entry below gives a single T cell receptor (beta chain) sequence along with its context. Antigen specificity is unknown. V shed 1 base and J 4 bases; nucleotides not matched to a gene: 3. Germline CDR1 reads KGHSH; CDR2 reads LQKENI. The CDR3 runs 15 residues. The data were taken from a study of cytotoxic CD8 clonotypes in ibrutinib-treated CLL. Study details: With a range of 6 to 36, the median treatment time before response samples were taken was under 15 months. Mean per-sample yields comprised roughly 280,000 productive templates and fewer than 95,000 productive rearrangements.

Study-level results: Exceeding age-matched healthy donors, baseline clonality also tracked the counts of circulating CD8+ T cells. Private clonotypes, not public ones, expanded at ibrutinib response.

The method was immunoSEQ multiplex PCR; TCRdb's version includes in-frame clones alone and lacks a portion of them. The data hold more than 150,000 clones, with 72% observed a single time. V gene TRBV18 combines with J gene TRBJ2-5, with 10 positions matching TRBD2. Source: PBMCs, taken after 24 months of ibrutinib treatment. The TCR sequence derives from a human donor with chronic lymphocytic leukemia. The DNA of the CDR3 is TGTGCCAGCTCACCACGGACTAGCGGAGGAGAGACCCAGTACTTC. This encodes CASSPRTSGGETQYF.